One and the same sample provided the 7 T cell receptor beta chains below, sequenced in a study of blood T cells in healthy people across ages. The second PCR ran about 6 to 12 cycles with a sample-barcoded 5' primer and J-beta primers. TCRdb redid the calling of the 5' RACE reads with MiXCR, one entry per CDR3 protein. In the table there are about 680,000 distinct CDR3 sequences, roughly 49% of which are singletons. The sequenced sample consisted of blood. These receptors originate from a woman aged 55-70 years in good health.

This clonotype was seen a handful of times. The rearrangement uses TRBV2 and TRBJ2-7, with a weak D call TRBD2 (6 bases). Deletions cut 6 bases from V and 0 bases from J, with 15 bases between. The germline CDR1 and CDR2 sequences are SNHLY and FYNNEI. This CDR3 has 15 residues. CDR3 DNA sequence: TGTGCCAGCAGCGAAATAGCGGCCTCCTCCTACGAGCAGTACTTC. It specifies CASSEIAASSYEQYF. Full variable domain (outside the CDR3, taken from reference TRBV2 and TRBJ2-7): EPEVTQTPSHQVTQMGQEVILRCVPISNHLYFYWYRQILGQKVEFLVSFYNNEISEKSEIFDDQFSVERPDGSNFTLKIRSTKLEDSAMYFCASSEIAASSYEQYFGPGTRLTVT.

V and J are TRBV4-3 and TRBJ2-1, with 7 positions matching TRBD2. Germline V gene lookup returns CDR1 LGHNA and CDR2 YSLEER. The CDR3 is 15 amino acids. V was pared by 1 base and J by 7 bases, with 7 bases of the junction left unmatched. CDR3 sequence reads: CASSQVAGAPNEQFF. In nucleotides, the CDR3 is TGCGCCAGCAGCCAAGTCGCGGGAGCCCCGAATGAGCAGTTCTTC.

V usage is TRBV7-2 and J usage is TRBJ2-3; TRBD2 is a possible D gene (6 bases). This CDR3 has 15 amino acids. V was trimmed by 8 bases and J by 2 bases, leaving 17 bases between them. The germline CDR1 and CDR2 sequences are SGHTA and FQGNSA. In nucleotides, the CDR3 is TGTGCCAGCTCTCGAGTTAGCGGAGCCACAGATACGCAGTATTTT. It codes for CASSRVSGATDTQYF. The full variable domain, rest sourced from reference TRBV7-2 and TRBJ2-3, is GAGVSQSPSNKVTEKGKDVELRCDPISGHTALYWYRQSLGQGLEFLIYFQGNSAPDKSGLPSDRFSAERTGGSVSTLTIQRTQQEDSAVYLCASSRVSGATDTQYFGPGTRLTVL.

V is TRBV5-1 and J is TRBJ2-7; 13 positions match TRBD2. The V gene end was trimmed by 3 bases and the J gene end by 2 bases; junction bases not matched to a gene: 8. This CDR3 has 17 residues. The V gene's germline CDR1 is SGHRS and CDR2 YFSETQ. CDR3 loop: CASSWGTSGADPYEQYF. CDR3 nucleotide sequence: TGCGCCAGCAGCTGGGGGACTAGCGGGGCGGATCCCTACGAGCAGTACTTC.

The chain is built from TRBV20-1 and TRBJ2-7; D perhaps matches TRBD2 (5 bases). The CDR3 runs 15 residues. Germline CDR1 and CDR2: DFQATT and SNEGSKA (reference sequence). Deletions cut 2 bases from V and 2 bases from J, with 16 bases between. The CDR3 is CSARTGSSGAYEQYF. The CDR3 DNA reads as TGCAGTGCTAGAACTGGTAGCTCCGGGGCCTACGAGCAGTACTTC.

This CDR3 is CASSSPIKGTEAFF. The DNA of the CDR3 is TGTGCCAGCAGTTCCCCGATCAAGGGCACTGAAGCTTTCTTT. V and J are TRBV27 and TRBJ1-1; D not certain. This CDR3 has 14 amino acids. Germline V gene sequence: CDR1 MNHEY, CDR2 SMNVEV (reference sequence). Trimming removed 4 bases at V and 4 bases at J, with 13 bases between.

The chain is built from TRBV12-3 or TRBV12-4 and TRBJ2-3, with TRBD1 matching 7 bases. This CDR3 comprises 18 residues. The V gene end was trimmed by 5 bases and the J gene end by 2 bases; junction bases not matched to a gene: 16. CDR3 sequence reads: CASSINDRAEKDTDTQYF. CDR3 in DNA: TGTGCCAGCAGTATCAACGACAGGGCCGAAAAGGACACAGATACGCAGTATTTT.